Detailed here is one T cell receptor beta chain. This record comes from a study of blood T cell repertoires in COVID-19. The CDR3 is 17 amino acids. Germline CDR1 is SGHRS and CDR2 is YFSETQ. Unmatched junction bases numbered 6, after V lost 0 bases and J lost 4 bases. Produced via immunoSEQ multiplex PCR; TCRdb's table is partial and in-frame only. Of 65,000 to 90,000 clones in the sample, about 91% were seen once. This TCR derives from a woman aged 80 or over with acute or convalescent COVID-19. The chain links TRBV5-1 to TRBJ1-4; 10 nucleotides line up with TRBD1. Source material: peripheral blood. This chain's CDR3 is CASSLGPRTGGNEKLFF. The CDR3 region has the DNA TGCGCCAGCAGCTTGGGGCCGAGGACAGGGGGTAATGAAAAACTGTTTTTT.